This is a list of T cell receptor beta chains from one sample in a study of human T cells and chemical hapten exposure. TCRdb recomputed calls from the RACE reads with MiXCR, one row per CDR3 protein. The sample yields around 99,000 distinct CDR3 sequences, about an eighth seen once. Sample: whole blood, taken in connection with sensitization to the hapten diphenylcyclopropenone (DPC). The receptor set was obtained from a woman between 40 and 55 years old with alopecia areata. Some clones in this sample may be carry-over from other donors' samples. Both conserved end residues are part of each CDR3. Fields, in order: V gene, D gene, clone size, J gene, CDR3 protein, CDR3 DNA. D genes are given only for firm matches. Clone size is not always given. Where it is, it says once, few, many or a class for expanded clones.

>TRBV6-6|NA|few|TRBJ2-7
CASSYSGSWTPAYGQYF
TGTGCCAGCAGTTACTCGGGGTCCTGGACGCCAGCCTACGGGCAGTACTTC
>TRBV18|TRBD1|NA|TRBJ2-3
CASSPGQRSTDTQYF
TGTGCCAGCTCACCGGGACAGCGTAGCACAGATACGCAGTATTTT
>TRBV5-1|NA|many|TRBJ2-1
CASSNSGSSYNEQFF
TGCGCCAGCAGCAATAGCGGCAGCTCCTACAATGAGCAGTTCTTC
>TRBV28|NA|many|TRBJ2-6
CATPGDSGANVLTF
TGTGCCACTCCGGGGGACTCTGGGGCCAACGTCCTGACTTTC
>TRBV20-1|NA|few|TRBJ2-7
CSADPSTAYEQYF
TGCAGTGCTGATCCTTCAACTGCCTACGAGCAGTACTTC
>TRBV24-1|NA|NA|TRBJ2-1
CATSDPIGVYNEQFF
TGTGCCACCAGTGATCCCATCGGGGTCTACAATGAGCAGTTCTTC
>TRBV5-4|TRBD1|NA|TRBJ2-5
CASSLEGQGETQYF
TGTGCCAGCAGCTTGGAGGGACAGGGGGAGACCCAGTACTTC
>TRBV28|NA|NA|TRBJ1-5
CASRPTGSGNQPQHF
TGTGCCAGCAGACCCACAGGGAGCGGCAATCAGCCCCAGCATTTT
>TRBV18|NA|few|TRBJ2-7
CASSGTLAYEQYF
TGTGCCAGCTCGGGGACACTGGCCTACGAGCAGTACTTC
>TRBV4-3|NA|few|TRBJ2-7
CASSQVAGDSYEQYF
TGCGCCAGCAGCCAAGTCGCGGGCGACTCCTACGAGCAGTACTTC
>TRBV7-9|TRBD2|few|TRBJ2-6
CARSGNSGANVLTF
TGTGCCAGAAGCGGGAACTCTGGGGCCAACGTCCTGACTTTC
>TRBV5-5|NA|NA|TRBJ1-2
CASSLETGVIGYTF
TGTGCCAGCAGCTTGGAAACTGGAGTTATTGGCTACACCTTC
>TRBV3-1|NA|NA|TRBJ1-1
CASSQDTRHLEAFF
TGTGCCAGCAGCCAAGATACTCGCCATCTTGAAGCTTTCTTT
>TRBV28|TRBD2|few|TRBJ2-7
CASSRTSGDRDEQYF
TGTGCCAGCAGTCGGACTAGCGGGGACCGAGACGAGCAGTACTTC
>TRBV27|TRBD1|medium-sized|TRBJ1-5
CASSYRWTGGDQPQHF
TGTGCCAGCAGTTACCGATGGACAGGGGGCGATCAGCCCCAGCATTTT
>TRBV6-5|NA|NA|TRBJ2-1
CASSSWTYNEQFF
TGTGCCAGCAGTTCCTGGACTTACAATGAGCAGTTCTTC
>TRBV12-3/TRBV12-4|NA|few|TRBJ2-3
CASSPQGAAGTDTQYF
TGTGCCAGCAGTCCTCAAGGGGCAGCTGGCACAGATACGCAGTATTTT
>TRBV28|TRBD1|NA|TRBJ1-1
CASNDRVVEAFF
TGTGCCAGCAATGACAGGGTGGTTGAAGCTTTCTTT
>TRBV29-1|NA|once|TRBJ2-7
CSVVAGYEQYF
TGCAGCGTTGTCGCAGGTTACGAGCAGTACTTC
>TRBV6-1|NA|few|TRBJ1-4
CASSDMRGRREKLFF
TGTGCCAGCAGTGATATGAGGGGACGGAGGGAAAAACTGTTTTTT
>TRBV6-5|NA|many|TRBJ1-1
CASSYSRGGGTEAFF
TGTGCCAGCAGTTACTCAAGAGGGGGAGGCACTGAAGCTTTCTTT
>TRBV6-2/TRBV6-3|NA|few|TRBJ1-5
CASTRDGNQPQHF
TGTGCCAGCACACGGGACGGCAATCAGCCCCAGCATTTT
>TRBV28|TRBD1|NA|TRBJ1-5
CASSDDLTGEINQPQHF
TGTGCCAGCAGCGATGACCTGACAGGGGAAATTAATCAGCCCCAGCATTTT
>TRBV29-1|TRBD2|NA|TRBJ2-1
CSVLAGGRNEQFF
TGCAGCGTACTAGCGGGGGGGCGGAATGAGCAGTTCTTC
>TRBV7-2|TRBD2|NA|TRBJ2-3
CASSLTNGGRGAF
TGTGCCAGCAGCTTAACGAACGGCGGGAGGGGGGCATTT
>TRBV4-2|NA|few|TRBJ2-1
CASSQDIVNEQFF
TGTGCCAGCAGCCAAGATATAGTCAATGAGCAGTTCTTC
>TRBV2|NA|many|TRBJ2-1
CASSEGGSEQFF
TGTGCCAGCAGTGAAGGGGGATCCGAGCAGTTCTTC
>TRBV9|NA|few|TRBJ2-1
CASSVSGVGGNEQFF
TGTGCCAGCAGCGTATCAGGGGTGGGAGGCAATGAGCAGTTCTTC
>TRBV18|TRBD2|many|TRBJ2-1
CASSPLGTTSYNEQFF
TGTGCCAGCTCACCGTTAGGGACTACCAGCTACAATGAGCAGTTCTTC
>TRBV4-2|TRBD2|once|TRBJ2-7
CASSQDGTGGGYEQYF
TGTGCCAGCAGCCAAGACGGGACGGGGGGAGGCTACGAGCAGTACTTC
>TRBV4-1|NA|NA|TRBJ2-5
CASSQSSNQETQYF
TGCGCCAGCAGCCAATCCTCTAATCAAGAGACCCAGTACTTC
>TRBV25-1|NA|NA|TRBJ2-2
CASSEGVSSGTGELFF
TGTGCCAGCAGTGAAGGTGTCTCATCGGGAACCGGGGAGCTGTTTTTT
>TRBV6-2/TRBV6-3|NA|few|TRBJ2-5
CASSTPWRELEKTQYF
TGTGCCAGCAGTACCCCTTGGAGGGAGTTAGAGAAGACCCAGTACTTC
>TRBV6-6|NA|NA|TRBJ2-7
CASSPVGDNEQYF
TGTGCCAGCAGCCCCGTGGGAGATAACGAGCAGTACTTC
>TRBV18|NA|NA|TRBJ1-2
CASSSVEFSYGYTF
TGTGCCAGCTCTTCAGTCGAATTCTCCTATGGCTACACCTTC
>TRBV29-1|NA|NA|TRBJ2-7
CSVEDVSGRREQYF
TGCAGCGTTGAAGATGTATCAGGTCGTCGCGAGCAGTACTTC
>TRBV27|TRBD2|many|TRBJ2-2
CASSLFSGRTANTGELFF
TGTGCCAGCAGTTTATTTAGCGGGAGAACGGCGAACACCGGGGAGCTGTTTTTT
>TRBV10-3|TRBD1|few|TRBJ2-1
CAIRGTGGGEQFF
TGTGCCATCAGAGGGACAGGGGGAGGTGAGCAGTTCTTC
>TRBV7-2|NA|NA|TRBJ2-7
CASSFATFYEQYF
TGTGCCAGCAGCTTCGCGACCTTCTACGAGCAGTACTTC
>TRBV7-2|TRBD2|few|TRBJ2-3
CASSLSGVRTDTQYF
TGTGCCAGCAGCCTAAGCGGGGTTCGCACAGATACGCAGTATTTT
>TRBV29-1|NA|few|TRBJ1-4
CSVSSQEDAVGEKLFF
TGCAGCGTTTCCAGTCAGGAGGACGCCGTCGGGGAAAAACTGTTTTTT
>TRBV4-3|NA|NA|TRBJ2-6
CASSQELGSGANVLTF
TGCGCCAGCAGCCAAGAATTGGGCTCTGGGGCCAACGTCCTGACTTTC
>TRBV27|NA|NA|TRBJ2-7
CASRNSLAATYEQYF
TGTGCCAGCAGAAACTCCTTAGCGGCTACCTACGAGCAGTACTTC
>TRBV4-3|NA|many|TRBJ2-7
CASSQGASYEQYF
TGCGCCAGCAGCCAAGGGGCCAGCTACGAGCAGTACTTC
>TRBV29-1|NA|few|TRBJ2-7
CSVEGGRFPYEQYF
TGCAGCGTTGAAGGAGGACGCTTTCCCTACGAGCAGTACTTC
>TRBV28|NA|many|TRBJ2-3
CASRGGQLTDTQYF
TGTGCCAGCCGTGGCGGGCAGCTCACAGATACGCAGTATTTT
>TRBV6-1|TRBD2|few|TRBJ2-5
CASSTPGLQETQYF
TGTGCCAGCAGTACCCCGGGACTACAAGAGACCCAGTACTTC
>TRBV3-1|TRBD1|few|TRBJ1-2
CASSQRSGQGGFGYTF
TGTGCCAGCAGCCAAAGGAGTGGACAGGGGGGATTTGGCTACACCTTC
>TRBV6-1|NA|few|TRBJ2-2
CASSDQDIQRGYTGELFF
TGTGCCAGCAGTGATCAGGACATTCAAAGAGGCTACACCGGGGAGCTGTTTTTT
>TRBV28|NA|NA|TRBJ2-7
CASRALLRDYEQYF
TGTGCCAGCAGGGCCCTCCTTAGGGACTACGAGCAGTACTTC
>TRBV27|TRBD2|few|TRBJ2-7
CASTGLAGGYEQYF
TGTGCCAGCACCGGACTAGCGGGGGGCTACGAGCAGTACTTC
>TRBV27|NA|many|TRBJ2-7
CASSFSLSYEQYF
TGTGCCAGCAGTTTCTCTCTCTCCTACGAGCAGTACTTC
>TRBV18|NA|few|TRBJ1-5
CASSPPSGDGQPQHF
TGTGCCAGCTCACCACCATCTGGGGATGGTCAGCCCCAGCATTTT
>TRBV6-5|TRBD2|NA|TRBJ2-1
CASSLGLAGLTMKQFF
TGTGCCAGCAGTCTAGGACTAGCGGGACTTACAATGAAGCAGTTCTTC